This paragraph covers one T cell receptor beta chain sequence. This CDR3 contains 13 residues. Germline V gives CDR1 SGHAT, CDR2 FQNNGV. V shed 0 bases and J shed 3 bases, with 3 bases lying between them. The entry originates in a study of OX40 agonist ivuxolimab in advanced cancers. Method: immunoSEQ multiplex PCR; TCRdb's copy keeps in-frame clones and lacks some. The sample holds 85,000 to 130,000 clones, roughly nine tenths seen once. The sequence derives from an adult with an advanced solid tumor such as melanoma, head and neck, liver or kidney cancer. The chain is built from TRBV11-2 and TRBJ1-5, with no clear D. Sequencing was performed on CD4+ or CD8+ T cells sorted from blood, taken in a trial of the OX40 agonist ivuxolimab. Here the CDR3 reads CASSLENNQPQHF. In nucleotides, the CDR3 is TGTGCCAGCAGCTTAGAAAACAATCAGCCCCAGCATTTT.